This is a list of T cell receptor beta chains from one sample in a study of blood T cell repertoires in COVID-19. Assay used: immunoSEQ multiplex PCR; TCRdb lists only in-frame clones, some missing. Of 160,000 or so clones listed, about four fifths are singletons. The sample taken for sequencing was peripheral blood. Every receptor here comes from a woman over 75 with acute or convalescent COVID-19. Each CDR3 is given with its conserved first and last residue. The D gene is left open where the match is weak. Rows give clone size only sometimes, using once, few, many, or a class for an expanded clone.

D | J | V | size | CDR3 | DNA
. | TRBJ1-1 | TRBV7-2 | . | CASSGQLNTEAFF | TGTGCCAGCAGCGGACAGCTGAACACTGAAGCTTTCTTT
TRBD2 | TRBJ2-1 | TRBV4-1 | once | CASSQEGLAGANEQFF | TGCGCCAGCAGCCAAGAGGGACTAGCGGGAGCCAATGAGCAGTTCTTC
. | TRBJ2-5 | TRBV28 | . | CASSLFLGQGVQETQYF | TGTGCCAGCAGTTTATTCCTCGGGCAGGGTGTCCAAGAGACCCAGTACTTC
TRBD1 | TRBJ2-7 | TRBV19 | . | CASSLGQVRGLYEQYF | TGTGCCAGTAGTCTTGGACAGGTCAGAGGGCTCTACGAGCAGTACTTC
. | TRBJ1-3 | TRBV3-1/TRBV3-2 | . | CASSQSRGGGNTIYF | TGTGCCAGCAGCCAATCTCGTGGCGGGGGAAACACCATATATTTT
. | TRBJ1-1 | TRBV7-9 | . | CASSVQGTEAFF | TGTGCCAGCAGCGTACAGGGAACTGAAGCTTTCTTT
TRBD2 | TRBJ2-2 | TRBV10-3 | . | CAISEIAGSVTGELFF | TGTGCCATCAGTGAGATAGCGGGGTCGGTCACCGGGGAGCTGTTTTTT
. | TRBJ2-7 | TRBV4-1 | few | CASSPGQLSREQYF | TGCGCCAGCAGCCCAGGACAGTTAAGTCGGGAGCAGTACTTC
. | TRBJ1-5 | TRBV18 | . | CASSPAGLYGSNQPQHF | TGTGCCAGCTCACCAGCAGGACTCTACGGCAGCAATCAGCCCCAGCATTTT
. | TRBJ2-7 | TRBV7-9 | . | CASGRGSYEQYF | TGTGCCAGCGGTCGAGGGTCCTACGAGCAGTACTTC
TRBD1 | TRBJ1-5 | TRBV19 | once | CASKAGGISNQPQHF | TGTGCCAGTAAGGCAGGGGGAATTAGCAATCAGCCCCAGCATTTT
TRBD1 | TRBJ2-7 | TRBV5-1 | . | CASRSRTGGSYEQYF | TGCGCCAGCAGGAGTCGGACAGGGGGCAGTTACGAGCAGTACTTC
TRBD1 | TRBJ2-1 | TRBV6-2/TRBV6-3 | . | CASSRTGYNEQFF | TGTGCCAGCAGTCGGACAGGGTACAATGAGCAGTTCTTC